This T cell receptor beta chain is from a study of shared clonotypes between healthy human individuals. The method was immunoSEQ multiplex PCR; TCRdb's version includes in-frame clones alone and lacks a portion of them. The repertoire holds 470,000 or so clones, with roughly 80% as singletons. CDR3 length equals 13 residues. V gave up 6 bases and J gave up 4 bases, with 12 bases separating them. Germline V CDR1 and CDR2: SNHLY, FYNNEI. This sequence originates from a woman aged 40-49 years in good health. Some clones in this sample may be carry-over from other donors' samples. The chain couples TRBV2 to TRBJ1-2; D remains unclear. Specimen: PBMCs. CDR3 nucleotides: TGTGCCAGCAGCCAGTCGTCTGGCTATGGCTACACCTTC. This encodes CASSQSSGYGYTF.